What follows are 2 T cell receptor beta chains derived from one specimen sequenced in a study of human T cells and chemical hapten exposure listed by TCRdb under 2021. The sample's time point label is to be understood as: healthy volunteer bleed at 2 weeks. Total RNA was isolated from unfractionated whole blood collected in Tempus Blood RNA tubes. Library method: RACE. Sequenced using a NextSeq 500. TCRdb reanalyzed the raw reads on its own, using fastp at Q25 for trimming and MiXCR for clone calling, and kept in-frame beta chains. Identical CDR3 protein sequences are pooled into one entry, listed with their most common genes and DNA. This sample has 35,000 to 50,000 distinct CDR3 sequences in its table, and around 4.5% of those were observed once. About 1.6% of the sample is taken by the ten largest. The sample was whole blood. The receptors here all came from a female donor in good health. Some clones in this sample may be carry-over from other donors' samples.

Many counts were recorded for this clonotype. The chain has TRBV5-1 and TRBJ2-3; a weak D match, TRBD1 (6 bases). The CDR3 consists of 15 residues. V lost 4 bases and J lost 2, with 14 bases in between. Germline V gene lookup returns CDR1 SGHRS and CDR2 YFSETQ. CDR3: CASSRDTADTDTQYF. The CDR3 DNA follows: TGCGCCAGCAGCCGGGACACCGCGGACACAGATACGCAGTATTTT.

This clonotype appeared many times. This chain joins TRBV29-1 and TRBJ1-3; D is unclear. The CDR3 is 16 residues long. V was pared by 7 bases and J by 0 bases, with 19 bases between. Germline values: CDR1 SQVTM, CDR2 ANQGSEA. In nucleotides, the CDR3 is TGCAGCGCAGCGGGCCTAGGAGGAAGCTCTGGAAACACCATATATTTT. This encodes CSAAGLGGSSGNTIYF.